Below are 5 T cell receptor beta chains sequenced from a single sample in a study of T cells in Graves' hyperthyroidism and ophthalmopathy. Researchers amplified the TCR beta CDR3 regions from RNA transcripts. An initial round of RT-PCR targeting the TCR CDR3 relied on the HTBI primer set. TCRdb reprocessed the multiplex PCR reads with MiXCR, giving one entry per CDR3 protein. The table lists 600,000 to 650,000 distinct CDR3 sequences, 15% to 20% of them singletons. The sequencing input was blood. The receptors here all came from a young woman with Graves' hyperthyroidism.

This clonotype appeared a single time. J is TRBJ2-7 and V is TRBV29-1; tentative D call: TRBD2 (5 bases). CDR1 is SQVTM, CDR2 ANQGSEA, per germline. V was pared by 6 bases and J by 3 bases, with 15 bases between. The CDR3 is 13 residues long. CDR3 in DNA: TGCAGCGTCCAACCGGGATCGAGCTACGAGCAGTACTTC. As protein: CSVQPGSSYEQYF.

This clonotype was seen more than once but under ten times. A much more abundant neighbour one base away suggests this may be a read error. The gene calls are TRBV10-3 and TRBJ2-3; D is undetermined. The CDR3 length is 11 residues. Germline values: CDR1 ENHRY, CDR2 SYGVKD. The V and J ends lost 5 bases and 2 bases respectively, with 2 bases between them. The CDR3, as DNA: TGTGCCATCAGTACCACAGATACGCAGTATTTT. Protein product: CAISTTDTQYF.

The gene calls are TRBV20-1 and TRBJ1-2, with a tentative D call TRBD1 (6 bases). CDR3 length equals 15 residues. Germline loops: CDR1 DFQATT, CDR2 SNEGSKA (reference sequence). V was pared by 5 bases and J by 3 bases, with 19 bases between. The CDR3 region is CSASGTRQADYGYTF. The CDR3 bases are TGCAGTGCTTCAGGGACCCGACAGGCGGACTATGGCTACACCTTC.

The sample holds a few counts of this clonotype. V gene TRBV7-9 combines with J gene TRBJ2-7; D is unresolved. CDR1 and CDR2 from the germline V gene are SEHNR and FQNEAQ (reference sequence). V gave up 3 bases and J gave up 3 bases, with 12 bases separating them. The CDR3 loop spans 14 amino acids. CDR3 amino acids: CASSFTPDIYEQYF. The CDR3 DNA sequence: TGTGCCAGCAGCTTCACCCCTGATATCTACGAGCAGTACTTC.

At least ten counts were recorded for this clonotype. This sequence joins TRBV7-3 and TRBJ2-1; D is undetermined. This CDR3 is 12 amino acids long. The V and J ends lost 2 bases and 7 bases respectively, with 6 bases between them. Germline V gene data show CDR1 as SGHTA and CDR2 as FQGTGA. CDR3 region: CASSLYKNEQFF. The CDR3 nucleotides are TGTGCCAGCAGCTTATACAAAAATGAGCAGTTCTTC.